A selection of T cell receptor beta chains follows, all from one sample in a study of long-term antiretroviral therapy in people with HIV. Clones were sequenced by immunoSEQ multiplex PCR, and TCRdb holds only the in-frame ones, with some missing. The sample carries about 16,000 clones, around 94% recorded once. Sequencing used unsorted PBMCs, obtained nearly 6.5 years after starting antiretroviral therapy. The receptors shown here come from a woman aged 50 to 60 with HIV. Both conserved end residues are part of each CDR3. The D gene is left open where the match is weak. Expanded clones are given a class, and other clones once, few, many or no size at all.

abundance	d_gene	j_gene	v_gene	CDR3nt	CDR3aa
.	TRBD1	TRBJ1-2	TRBV6-1	TGTGCCAGCAGTATCGGGACAGGGTCGTATGGCTACACCTTC	CASSIGTGSYGYTF
.	.	TRBJ2-2	TRBV27	TGTGCCAGCAGTTTTCGATCTGGGGAGCTGTTTTTT	CASSFRSGELFF
.	.	TRBJ2-2	TRBV5-1	TGCGCCAGCAGCCCGGTTGAGGGGGGCACGGGGGAGCTGTTTTTT	CASSPVEGGTGELFF
.	TRBD2	TRBJ2-7	TRBV19	TGTGCCAGTAGTCCCGCCAGCGGGAGCTACGAGCAGTACTTC	CASSPASGSYEQYF
.	TRBD1	TRBJ2-7	TRBV4-1	TGCGCCAGCAGCCAAGGGACAGGGTTCAACGAGCAGTACTTC	CASSQGTGFNEQYF
.	.	TRBJ2-1	TRBV19	TGTGCCAGTACCTCCTACGCGGGAACCTACAATGAGCAGTTCTTC	CASTSYAGTYNEQFF
.	.	TRBJ2-7	TRBV7-6	TGTGCCAGCAGTTCGACGGGGGAGCAGTACTTC	CASSSTGEQYF
.	.	TRBJ2-5	TRBV18	TGTGCCAGCTCGACGGGAGAGACCCAGTACTTC	CASSTGETQYF
.	.	TRBJ2-1	TRBV18	TGTGCCAGCTCACCACCCCCGGGGCTGGAGTACAATGAGCAGTTCTTC	CASSPPPGLEYNEQFF
.	.	TRBJ1-4	TRBV4-1	TGCGCCAGCAGCCAAGGAGCACCCTTAAGTGCTGACGGGGATGAAAAACTGTTTTTT	CASSQGAPLSADGDEKLFF
.	TRBD1	TRBJ2-7	TRBV2	TGTGCCAGCACTGAACGACAGGGGGCTTCCTACGAGCAGTACTTC	CASTERQGASYEQYF
.	.	TRBJ2-3	TRBV7-9	TGTGCCAGCAGCTTACCGTCCGGGAGTACAGATACGCAGTATTTT	CASSLPSGSTDTQYF
.	.	TRBJ1-5	TRBV19	TGTGCCAGTAGTATAAAGGACACCCGGGGACCCCAGCATTTT	CASSIKDTRGPQHF
.	.	TRBJ2-7	TRBV7-2	TGTGCCAGCAGCTTCCTTGCCCCCCCCTACGAGCAGTACTTC	CASSFLAPPYEQYF
.	.	TRBJ2-7	TRBV28	TGTGCCAGCAGTTTCTGGCGGACCTCCTACGAGCAGTACTTC	CASSFWRTSYEQYF
.	.	TRBJ1-2	TRBV4-1	TGCGCCAGCAGCCCGGACGGAGATAGAGGCTACACCTTC	CASSPDGDRGYTF
.	TRBD1	TRBJ1-3	TRBV27	TGTGCCAGCAGCCCCCTCGACAGGGGGCTTTTCGGAAACACCATATATTTT	CASSPLDRGLFGNTIYF
.	TRBD2	TRBJ2-1	TRBV6-6	TGTGCCAGCAGTAAGGGGACTACAGTGCTTTGGGGGCAGTTCTTC	CASSKGTTVLWGQFF
.	TRBD2	TRBJ2-1	TRBV5-1	TGCGCCAGCAGCTCGGGACTAGCGGGAGGGCAGGAGCAGTTCTTC	CASSSGLAGGQEQFF
.	.	TRBJ2-7	TRBV5-1	TGCGCCAGCAGCCTCGGACCTGGCTCCGAGCAGTACTTC	CASSLGPGSEQYF
.	TRBD2	TRBJ2-3	TRBV12-5	TGTGCTAGTGGTTTGGTACGACCGGGACTAGCGCTTAGCACAGATACGCAGTATTTT	CASGLVRPGLALSTDTQYF
.	.	TRBJ1-2	TRBV28	TGTGCCAGCAGAAAACTCCTCCGGACCGGAGACAACTATGGCTACACCTTC	CASRKLLRTGDNYGYTF
.	.	TRBJ1-2	TRBV4-3	TGCGCCAGCAGCCAAGATTGGGACGATAACTATGGCTACACCTTC	CASSQDWDDNYGYTF
.	TRBD1	TRBJ2-2	TRBV6-1	TGTGCCAGCAGTACTCGACAGGGGTGGACCGGGGAGCTGTTTTTT	CASSTRQGWTGELFF
.	TRBD1	TRBJ1-5	TRBV27	TGTGCCAGCAGTTTATCTGGACAGGGTGTAGGTCAGCCCCAGCATTTT	CASSLSGQGVGQPQHF
.	.	TRBJ2-2	TRBV19	TGTGCCAGTAGTCCTGGTGTGGGGGACCACACGAACACCGGGGAGCTGTTTTTT	CASSPGVGDHTNTGELFF
.	.	TRBJ2-3	TRBV2	TGTGCCACCGGACTTTTTCCTCCGGGGGATACGCAGTATTTT	CATGLFPPGDTQYF
.	.	TRBJ2-1	TRBV5-6	TGTGCCAGCAGCTTGAGTCTGTACAATGAGCAGTTCTTC	CASSLSLYNEQFF
once	.	TRBJ1-1	TRBV9	TGTGCCAGCAGCGTAGCACCCACGAACACTGAAGCTTTCTTT	CASSVAPTNTEAFF
.	.	TRBJ2-3	TRBV18	TGTGCCAGCTCACCACCGGGTGGTAGGGTCACAGATACGCAGTATTTT	CASSPPGGRVTDTQYF
.	.	TRBJ2-2	TRBV19	TGTGCCAGTAGCTATCCCTCAACAATGGAGTTCACCGGGGAGCTGTTTTTT	CASSYPSTMEFTGELFF
.	TRBD2	TRBJ2-1	TRBV10-3	TGTGCCATCAGTGAGGGGGAGACTAGCGGGAGCAATGAGCAGTTCTTC	CAISEGETSGSNEQFF
.	TRBD2	TRBJ2-2	TRBV28	TGTGCCAGCAGCTCCGGGACTAGGCCCGGGGAGCTGTTTTTT	CASSSGTRPGELFF
.	.	TRBJ2-5	TRBV4-1	TGCGCCAGCAGCCAGCTGACAGAAGCTCAAGAGACCCAGTACTTC	CASSQLTEAQETQYF
once	.	TRBJ2-2	TRBV7-3	TGTGCCAGCAGCTTTCAGACCGGGGAGCTGTTTTTT	CASSFQTGELFF
.	.	TRBJ1-1	TRBV30	TGTGCCTGGAGTGTACAGGGTCCCACTGAAGCTTTCTTT	CAWSVQGPTEAFF
.	.	TRBJ2-1	TRBV6-4	TGTGCCAGCAGTGACTCGAACAGGGCCTTCCACAATGAGCAGTTCTTC	CASSDSNRAFHNEQFF
.	TRBD2	TRBJ2-3	TRBV4-2	TGTGCCAGCAGCCAAGAACTAGCGGGGACAGATACGCAGTATTTT	CASSQELAGTDTQYF
.	.	TRBJ2-1	TRBV19	TGTGCCAGTAGTCTAATAGGAGGGCCTCGGTATGAGCAGTTCTTC	CASSLIGGPRYEQFF
.	.	TRBJ2-1	TRBV7-2	TGTGCCAGCAGCTTAGCCAGGGTTGAGCAGTTCTTC	CASSLARVEQFF
.	.	TRBJ2-7	TRBV29-1	TGCAGCGCTACTACAGGGCACGAGCAGTACTTC	CSATTGHEQYF
.	.	TRBJ2-1	TRBV5-1	TGCGCCAGCAGCTTCGGGGGAGCAAATGAGCAGTTCTTC	CASSFGGANEQFF
.	TRBD1	TRBJ1-5	TRBV9	TGTGCCAGCAGCGTTGGGGACAGGGTTTGGCAGCCCCAGCATTTT	CASSVGDRVWQPQHF
.	.	TRBJ1-1	TRBV7-9	TGTGCCAGCAGCCAGGGACGCCTTGAAGCTTTCTTT	CASSQGRLEAFF
once	.	TRBJ1-2	TRBV27	TGTGCCAACCCGGACAGCCGAATCGTCTATGGCTACACCTTC	CANPDSRIVYGYTF
.	.	TRBJ2-3	TRBV10-3	TGTGCCGCCCGGGACCCCACAGATACGCAGTATTTT	CAARDPTDTQYF
.	.	TRBJ2-7	TRBV7-9	TGTGCCAGCAGCTTAGGGGACGAGCAGTACTTC	CASSLGDEQYF
.	.	TRBJ1-3	TRBV6-1	TGTGCCAGCAAGGGCTCTGGAAACACCATATATTTT	CASKGSGNTIYF
once	.	TRBJ2-3	TRBV9	TGTGCCAGCAGCGTACGAGGGGGGCAGGCAGATACGCAGTATTTT	CASSVRGGQADTQYF
.	.	TRBJ2-1	TRBV11-2	TGTGCCAGCAGCTTAGTCGAGCGGGAGCAGTTCTTC	CASSLVEREQFF
.	.	TRBJ2-4	TRBV6-1	TGTGCCAGCAGTGAAGCGCTAATATTGGGTGACATTCAGTACTTC	CASSEALILGDIQYF
.	TRBD2	TRBJ2-3	TRBV7-2	TGTGCCAGCAGCCCCGCTAGCGGGAGGGCCTGGGATACGCAGTATTTT	CASSPASGRAWDTQYF
once	TRBD2	TRBJ2-1	TRBV7-6	TGTGCCAGCAGCTTAGATGGGGGGACTAGCGGGAGAGTAGAGCAGTTCTTC	CASSLDGGTSGRVEQFF
.	.	TRBJ1-3	TRBV10-3	TGTGCCATCAGTGACAGTTCTGGAAACACCATATATTTT	CAISDSSGNTIYF
.	TRBD1	TRBJ2-1	TRBV28	TGTGCCAGCAGTAAGGGACAGGGGGTCTCCTACAATGAGCAGTTCTTC	CASSKGQGVSYNEQFF
.	TRBD2	TRBJ2-7	TRBV19	TGTGCCAGTGGAAGAGGGAGGGCCGGGGACGAGCAGTACTTC	CASGRGRAGDEQYF
.	TRBD1	TRBJ2-3	TRBV28	TGTGCCAGCAGTTACAGACAGGGGACAGATACGCAGTATTTT	CASSYRQGTDTQYF
.	.	TRBJ2-7	TRBV18	TGTGCCAGCTCACCGGGACTGTTCTCCTACGAGCAGTACTTC	CASSPGLFSYEQYF
.	TRBD2	TRBJ2-4	TRBV27	TGTGCCAGCAGTTTCAGCGGGAGTCAGCCCAAAAACATTCAGTACTTC	CASSFSGSQPKNIQYF